These T cell receptor beta chains were read from a single sample in a study of blood T cell repertoires in COVID-19. Clones were read by immunoSEQ multiplex PCR, and TCRdb kept only the in-frame ones, dropping some. The sample lists about 220,000 clones; roughly 89% were seen once. The sample was peripheral blood. These receptors originate from a man aged 25-40 years who had recovered from COVID-19. CDR3s include the opening cysteine and the closing phenylalanine or tryptophan. The D gene is left open where the match is weak. Where a row states a size, it is once, few, many or the class of an expanded clone; other rows omit it.

V gene: TRBV19; J gene: TRBJ1-2; D gene: -; clone size: -; CDR3 DNA: TGTGCCAGTAGTCCATCAGGGGAGGGGGACTATGGCTACACCTTC; CDR3 protein: CASSPSGEGDYGYTF
V gene: TRBV5-8; J gene: TRBJ2-3; D gene: TRBD1; clone size: -; CDR3 DNA: TGTGCCAGCAGCCTACAGGGGGTAATGGATACGCAGTATTTT; CDR3 protein: CASSLQGVMDTQYF
V gene: TRBV19; J gene: TRBJ1-3; D gene: -; clone size: -; CDR3 DNA: TGTGCCAGTGAAAACCGCGCAGGGTTCTCTGGAAACACCATATATTTT; CDR3 protein: CASENRAGFSGNTIYF
V gene: TRBV18; J gene: TRBJ2-7; D gene: TRBD1; clone size: -; CDR3 DNA: TGTGCCAGCTCCCCGTTGCCGGGACAGGGCCACGAGCAGTACTTC; CDR3 protein: CASSPLPGQGHEQYF
V gene: TRBV11-3; J gene: TRBJ1-1; D gene: -; clone size: -; CDR3 DNA: TGTGCCAGCAGCCTCAGGGGCGGGCAGAACACTGAAGCTTTCTTT; CDR3 protein: CASSLRGGQNTEAFF
V gene: TRBV6-6; J gene: TRBJ1-2; D gene: -; clone size: -; CDR3 DNA: TGTGCCAGCAGTTCAACAGGAGAGTCGTTCTATGGCTACACCTTC; CDR3 protein: CASSSTGESFYGYTF
V gene: TRBV7-9; J gene: TRBJ1-2; D gene: -; clone size: once; CDR3 DNA: TGTGCCAGCAGCTTAAATGAGGACCGGGGGGGCTATGGCTACACCTTC; CDR3 protein: CASSLNEDRGGYGYTF
V gene: TRBV3-1/TRBV3-2; J gene: TRBJ2-7; D gene: -; clone size: -; CDR3 DNA: TGTGCCAGCAGCCAAGAGCGAGTGAGGGCCTACGAGCAGTACTTC; CDR3 protein: CASSQERVRAYEQYF
V gene: TRBV6-2/TRBV6-3; J gene: TRBJ1-1; D gene: -; clone size: -; CDR3 DNA: TGTGCCAGCAGTTACGGGGCAGGGATGAGTGAAGCTTTCTTT; CDR3 protein: CASSYGAGMSEAFF
V gene: TRBV3-1/TRBV3-2; J gene: TRBJ2-1; D gene: TRBD2; clone size: few; CDR3 DNA: TGTGCCAGCAGCCACTCTAGCGGGGGGGATGAGCAGTTCTTC; CDR3 protein: CASSHSSGGDEQFF
V gene: TRBV9; J gene: TRBJ2-7; D gene: TRBD2; clone size: -; CDR3 DNA: TGTGCCAGCAGCGTAGGGACTAGAGTCGACGAGCAGTACTTC; CDR3 protein: CASSVGTRVDEQYF
V gene: TRBV4-1; J gene: TRBJ2-1; D gene: -; clone size: -; CDR3 DNA: TGCGCCAGCACCCGGGGAGACAATGAGCAGTTCTTC; CDR3 protein: CASTRGDNEQFF
V gene: TRBV5-6; J gene: TRBJ1-2; D gene: -; clone size: -; CDR3 DNA: TGTGCCAGCAGCTTGGCAGGGATGGGCTACACCTTC; CDR3 protein: CASSLAGMGYTF
V gene: TRBV11-1; J gene: TRBJ2-7; D gene: TRBD2; clone size: -; CDR3 DNA: TGTGCCAGCAGCCCCTATACGGGAGGCGCCTACGAGCAGTACTTC; CDR3 protein: CASSPYTGGAYEQYF
V gene: TRBV19; J gene: TRBJ1-1; D gene: -; clone size: -; CDR3 DNA: TGTGCCAGTAGTATCACGGTGAACACTGAAGCTTTCTTT; CDR3 protein: CASSITVNTEAFF
V gene: TRBV9; J gene: TRBJ2-1; D gene: -; clone size: -; CDR3 DNA: TGTGCCAGCAGCGTATGGGGTAGTGGAGGGGGCGCCAACAATGAGCAGTTCTTC; CDR3 protein: CASSVWGSGGGANNEQFF
V gene: TRBV6-6; J gene: TRBJ2-3; D gene: -; clone size: -; CDR3 DNA: TGTGCCAGCAGTTACGAGGGCACACGTCATACGCAGTATTTT; CDR3 protein: CASSYEGTRHTQYF
V gene: TRBV11-3; J gene: TRBJ2-4; D gene: TRBD1; clone size: -; CDR3 DNA: TGTGCCAGCAGCCCGACAGGGCTAGCCAAAAACATTCAGTACTTC; CDR3 protein: CASSPTGLAKNIQYF
V gene: TRBV6-5; J gene: TRBJ2-7; D gene: -; clone size: -; CDR3 DNA: TGTGCCACGTCGACAGAGGCCGAGCAGTACTTC; CDR3 protein: CATSTEAEQYF
V gene: TRBV10-2; J gene: TRBJ2-1; D gene: -; clone size: -; CDR3 DNA: TGCGCCAGCAGGAGCGCGGGTGACGCCAATGAGCAGTTCTTC; CDR3 protein: CASRSAGDANEQFF
V gene: TRBV5-4; J gene: TRBJ1-3; D gene: -; clone size: -; CDR3 DNA: TGTGCCAGCAGCTTGGGACAGCCTTACTCTGGAAACACCATATATTTT; CDR3 protein: CASSLGQPYSGNTIYF
V gene: TRBV5-6; J gene: TRBJ1-1; D gene: TRBD1; clone size: -; CDR3 DNA: TGTGCCAGCAGCTTGGGGACAGGGAGACTGGCTTTCTTT; CDR3 protein: CASSLGTGRLAFF
V gene: TRBV29-1; J gene: TRBJ2-4; D gene: -; clone size: -; CDR3 DNA: TGCAGCGTTAGAGGGCTTAAAAACATTCAGTACTTC; CDR3 protein: CSVRGLKNIQYF
V gene: TRBV19; J gene: TRBJ1-5; D gene: -; clone size: -; CDR3 DNA: TGTGCCAGTAGTACAGACAGGTGGTTGGGCAATCAGCCCCAGCATTTT; CDR3 protein: CASSTDRWLGNQPQHF
V gene: TRBV11-3; J gene: TRBJ2-3; D gene: -; clone size: many; CDR3 DNA: TGTGCCAGCAGCTTTGGGGGGTCCCACACAGATACGCAGTATTTT; CDR3 protein: CASSFGGSHTDTQYF
V gene: TRBV6-5; J gene: TRBJ2-7; D gene: TRBD1; clone size: once; CDR3 DNA: TGTGCCAGCGGTTGGGGACAGGGAAACGAGCAGTACTTC; CDR3 protein: CASGWGQGNEQYF
V gene: TRBV4-2; J gene: TRBJ1-6; D gene: -; clone size: -; CDR3 DNA: TGTGCCAGCAGCCAAGATCTCACAGTAGGTCAGTCAAGTAATTCACCCCTCCACTTT; CDR3 protein: CASSQDLTVGQSSNSPLHF
V gene: TRBV10-2; J gene: TRBJ1-1; D gene: TRBD1; clone size: once; CDR3 DNA: TGCGCCAGCAGTTCAGGGGGCGACGGGACTGAAGCTTTCTTT; CDR3 protein: CASSSGGDGTEAFF
V gene: TRBV6-2/TRBV6-3; J gene: TRBJ2-7; D gene: -; clone size: -; CDR3 DNA: TGTGCCAGCAGTTACTTCGCAGGCAACTCCTACGAGCAGTACTTC; CDR3 protein: CASSYFAGNSYEQYF
V gene: TRBV9; J gene: TRBJ2-2; D gene: -; clone size: -; CDR3 DNA: TGTGCCAGCAGCCCCTTCCAGGGGGGAGGCGGGGAGCTGTTTTTT; CDR3 protein: CASSPFQGGGGELFF
V gene: TRBV5-5; J gene: TRBJ2-3; D gene: -; clone size: -; CDR3 DNA: TGTGCCAGCAGCTTGGTAGCAACCTCCGATACGCAGTATTTT; CDR3 protein: CASSLVATSDTQYF
V gene: TRBV9; J gene: TRBJ1-4; D gene: -; clone size: -; CDR3 DNA: TGTGCCAGCAGCCGCTCGAATCAGGGTAATGAAAAACTGTTTTTT; CDR3 protein: CASSRSNQGNEKLFF
V gene: TRBV7-9; J gene: TRBJ2-7; D gene: TRBD1; clone size: -; CDR3 DNA: TGTGCCAGCAGCCCCCGGGACAGCCAGTACTTC; CDR3 protein: CASSPRDSQYF
V gene: TRBV3-1/TRBV3-2; J gene: TRBJ1-1; D gene: -; clone size: -; CDR3 DNA: TGTGCCAGCAGCCAGACATACAGGGTAGGCGCTTTCTTT; CDR3 protein: CASSQTYRVGAFF
V gene: TRBV6-2/TRBV6-3; J gene: TRBJ2-1; D gene: -; clone size: -; CDR3 DNA: TGTGCCAGCAGTTACTCCTGGCTTCCCAATGAGCAGTTCTTC; CDR3 protein: CASSYSWLPNEQFF
V gene: TRBV3-1/TRBV3-2; J gene: TRBJ2-1; D gene: TRBD2; clone size: once; CDR3 DNA: TGTGCCAGCAGCCAACGGGTGAGCGGGACCAATGAGCAGTTCTTC; CDR3 protein: CASSQRVSGTNEQFF
V gene: TRBV6-5; J gene: TRBJ2-7; D gene: TRBD2; clone size: -; CDR3 DNA: TGTGCCAGCAGTTACTCTGGGGCTAGCGGCTCCTACGAGCAGTACTTC; CDR3 protein: CASSYSGASGSYEQYF
V gene: TRBV5-1; J gene: TRBJ1-5; D gene: -; clone size: once; CDR3 DNA: TGCGCCAGCAGCTCGGGGGGTGGCAATCAGCCCCAGCATTTT; CDR3 protein: CASSSGGGNQPQHF
V gene: TRBV11-2; J gene: TRBJ1-5; D gene: -; clone size: -; CDR3 DNA: TGTGCCAGCAGCTTAGATGGGCGCTACAGCCAGCCCCAGCATTTT; CDR3 protein: CASSLDGRYSQPQHF
V gene: TRBV7-6; J gene: TRBJ1-5; D gene: -; clone size: once; CDR3 DNA: TGTGCCAGCAGCCCCACCCCCACGGTCTGGGGCAGGGATCAGCCCCAGCATTTT; CDR3 protein: CASSPTPTVWGRDQPQHF
V gene: TRBV29-1; J gene: TRBJ1-5; D gene: -; clone size: -; CDR3 DNA: TGCAGCGTTACGGCGGGTAGCAATCAGCCCCAGCATTTT; CDR3 protein: CSVTAGSNQPQHF
V gene: TRBV5-1; J gene: TRBJ2-5; D gene: -; clone size: -; CDR3 DNA: TGCGCCAGCAGCTTACCGAGCCAAGAGACCCAGTACTTC; CDR3 protein: CASSLPSQETQYF
V gene: TRBV5-5; J gene: TRBJ2-7; D gene: TRBD2; clone size: -; CDR3 DNA: TGTGCCAGCAGCCAATGGGCTAGCGGGGGCTACGAGCAGTACTTC; CDR3 protein: CASSQWASGGYEQYF
V gene: TRBV19; J gene: TRBJ1-1; D gene: -; clone size: -; CDR3 DNA: TGTGCCAGTAGTCTGATGGCAGAGAACACTGAAGCTTTCTTT; CDR3 protein: CASSLMAENTEAFF
V gene: TRBV3-1/TRBV3-2; J gene: TRBJ2-7; D gene: TRBD1; clone size: -; CDR3 DNA: TGTGCCAGCAGTCACGGACAGGACTCCTACGAGCAGTACTTC; CDR3 protein: CASSHGQDSYEQYF
V gene: TRBV20-1; J gene: TRBJ1-1; D gene: TRBD1; clone size: -; CDR3 DNA: TGCAGTGCTAGTATCCGACAGGGGAACACTGAAGCTTTCTTT; CDR3 protein: CSASIRQGNTEAFF
V gene: TRBV4-1; J gene: TRBJ2-7; D gene: TRBD1; clone size: -; CDR3 DNA: TGCGCCAGCAGCCTCCGAACAGGGGGCAGAGGCTACGAGCAGTACTTC; CDR3 protein: CASSLRTGGRGYEQYF
V gene: TRBV18; J gene: TRBJ2-1; D gene: TRBD2; clone size: -; CDR3 DNA: TGTGCCAGCTCCGCGGGAGGGGGGGGCCAGAATGAGCAGTTCTTC; CDR3 protein: CASSAGGGGQNEQFF
V gene: TRBV7-9; J gene: TRBJ2-7; D gene: TRBD1; clone size: -; CDR3 DNA: TGTGCCAGCAGCTTAGCACAGGGGCAATACGAGCAGTACTTC; CDR3 protein: CASSLAQGQYEQYF
V gene: TRBV4-1; J gene: TRBJ1-3; D gene: TRBD1; clone size: few; CDR3 DNA: TGCGCCAGCAGCCAGACGTCGACAGGGCGGGGAAACACCATATATTTT; CDR3 protein: CASSQTSTGRGNTIYF
V gene: TRBV6-5; J gene: TRBJ1-1; D gene: TRBD1; clone size: -; CDR3 DNA: TGTGCCAGCAGTTACTCGGGACAGGAAATGAGCACTGAAGCTTTCTTT; CDR3 protein: CASSYSGQEMSTEAFF